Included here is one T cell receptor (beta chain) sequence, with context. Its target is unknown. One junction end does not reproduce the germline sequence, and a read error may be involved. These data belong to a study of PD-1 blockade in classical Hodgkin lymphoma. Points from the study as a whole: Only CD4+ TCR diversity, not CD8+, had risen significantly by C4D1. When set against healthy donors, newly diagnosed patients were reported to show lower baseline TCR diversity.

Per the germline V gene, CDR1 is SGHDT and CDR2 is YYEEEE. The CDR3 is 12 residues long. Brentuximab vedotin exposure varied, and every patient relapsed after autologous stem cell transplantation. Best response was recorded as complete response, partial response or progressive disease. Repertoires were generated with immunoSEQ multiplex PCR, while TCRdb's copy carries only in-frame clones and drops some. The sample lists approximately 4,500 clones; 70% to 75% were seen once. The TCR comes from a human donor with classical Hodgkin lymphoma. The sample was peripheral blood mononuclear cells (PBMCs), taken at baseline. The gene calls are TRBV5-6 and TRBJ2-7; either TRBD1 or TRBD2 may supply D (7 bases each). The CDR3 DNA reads TGTGCCAGCAGCTTGGACAGGGGCCGGGAGGTATTC. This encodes CASSLDRGREVF.